There are a few counts of the clone carrying this T cell receptor beta chain. What it binds is unknown. The junction shows a germline mismatch at one end, possibly a read error. The CDR3 has 13 residues. Germline V CDR1 and CDR2: SGDLS, YYNGEE. The data derive from a study of blood T cells in healthy people across ages. A minimum of 6.5 million PBMCs was isolated per sample. Study-level points and caveats: Unsorted PBMCs prevented conclusive naive versus antigen-experienced comparison. Older age coincided with a roughly linear decline in TCR beta diversity per million T cells.

A sample-barcoded 5' primer and a J-beta primer mix were used in a second PCR of roughly 7 to 11 cycles. A single record per CDR3 protein comes from TCRdb applying MiXCR to the 5' RACE reads. The sample consists of over 1,500,000 distinct CDR3 sequences, more than 35% of them appearing once. The TCR sequence derives from a human donor in good health. This chain joins TRBV9 and TRBJ1-5, with unresolved D. Sequencing used blood. The CDR3 nucleotides read TGTGCCAGTAGCGAGGATCCCAGGCAGCCCCAGCATTTT. Translating it yields CASSEDPRQPQHF.